The T cell receptor (beta chain) described here comes from a study of blood T cells in healthy people across ages. It was with a sample-barcoded 5' primer and a J-beta primer mix that a second PCR of roughly 7 to 12 cycles was run. Each of the cDNA molecules was tagged by a template-switch adaptor with 12 random nucleotides. Each CDR3 protein gets one entry after TCRdb re-called the 5' RACE reads with MiXCR. The sample holds about 730,000 distinct CDR3 sequences; approximately 43% are singletons and the top ten take 20%. Sequenced: blood. The TCR originated in a woman aged 55-69 years in good health.

The CDR3 nucleotides read TGCGCCAGCAGCTTGGCAGGGCCTTCTAGCGATTCCTACGAGCAGTACTTC. Its protein product is CASSLAGPSSDSYEQYF. The rearrangement uses TRBV5-1 and TRBJ2-7; tentative D call: TRBD2 (6 bases). The germline V gene has CDR1 SGHRS and CDR2 YFSETQ. Trimming stripped 0 bases from V and 1 base from J, with 17 bases between. The CDR3 runs to 17 residues.